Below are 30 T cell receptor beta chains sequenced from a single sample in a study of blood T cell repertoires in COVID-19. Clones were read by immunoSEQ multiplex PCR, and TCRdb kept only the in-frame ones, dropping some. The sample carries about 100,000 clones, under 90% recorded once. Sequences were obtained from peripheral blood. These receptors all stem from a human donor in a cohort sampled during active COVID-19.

The CDR3 bases are TGTGCCAGCAGCCAAAGCACTACGACTAGCCTGGGGGAGCAGTACTTC. Its protein is CASSQSTTTSLGEQYF. The chain employs TRBV5-5 and TRBJ2-7; 7 bases align to TRBD2. Germline-derived CDR1 and CDR2 are SGHKS and YYEKEE (reference sequence). Trimming at V came to 4 bases and at J to 7 bases, leaving 17 bases not matched to a gene. This CDR3 comprises 16 residues.

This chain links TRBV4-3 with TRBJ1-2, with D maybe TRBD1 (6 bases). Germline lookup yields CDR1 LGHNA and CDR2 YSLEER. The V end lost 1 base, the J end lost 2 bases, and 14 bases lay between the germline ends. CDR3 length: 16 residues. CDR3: CASSQAFGTSNYGYTF. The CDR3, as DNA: TGCGCCAGCAGCCAAGCCTTCGGGACATCCAACTATGGCTACACCTTC.

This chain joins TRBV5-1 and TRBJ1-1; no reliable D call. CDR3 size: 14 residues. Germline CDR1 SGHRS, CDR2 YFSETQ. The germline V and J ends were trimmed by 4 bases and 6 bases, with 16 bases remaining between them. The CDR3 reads CASSLIPISPEAFF. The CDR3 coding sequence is TGCGCCAGCAGCCTGATACCTATTAGCCCTGAAGCTTTCTTT.

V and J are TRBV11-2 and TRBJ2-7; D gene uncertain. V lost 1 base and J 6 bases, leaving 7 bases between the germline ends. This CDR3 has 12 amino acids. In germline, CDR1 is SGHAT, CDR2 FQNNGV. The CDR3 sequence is CASSLGAGEQYF. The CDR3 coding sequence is TGTGCCAGCAGCTTAGGGGCCGGCGAGCAGTACTTC.

The CDR3 bases are TGTGCCAGCAGCCTTAAGGGGCTAAACTATGGCTACACCTTC. Its translation: CASSLKGLNYGYTF. V usage is TRBV3-1 (or the pseudogene TRBV3-2) and J usage is TRBJ1-2; possible D gene TRBD1, 5 bases. V was shortened by 4 bases and J by 2 bases, with 11 bases between the two germline ends. From germline, CDR1 is LGHDT and CDR2 YNNKEL (reference sequence). This CDR3 spans 14 amino acids.

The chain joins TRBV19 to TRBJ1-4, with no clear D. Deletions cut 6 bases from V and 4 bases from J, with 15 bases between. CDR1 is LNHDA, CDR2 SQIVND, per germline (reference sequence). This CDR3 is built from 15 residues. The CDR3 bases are TGTGCCAGTAGCCCGGGTGGAGGTTATAATGAAAAACTGTTTTTT. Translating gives CASSPGGGYNEKLFF.

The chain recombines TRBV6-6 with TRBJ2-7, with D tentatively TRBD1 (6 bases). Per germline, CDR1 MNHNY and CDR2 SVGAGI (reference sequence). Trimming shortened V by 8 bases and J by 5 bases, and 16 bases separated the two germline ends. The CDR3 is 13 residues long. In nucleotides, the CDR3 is TGTGCCAGCGGGCGAGGGGGAAACAACGAGCAGTACTTC. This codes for CASGRGGNNEQYF.

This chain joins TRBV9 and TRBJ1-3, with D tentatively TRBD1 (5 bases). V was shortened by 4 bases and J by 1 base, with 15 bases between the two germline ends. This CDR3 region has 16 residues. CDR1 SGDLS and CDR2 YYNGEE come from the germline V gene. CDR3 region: CASSPNSGRSGNTIYF. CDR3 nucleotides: TGTGCCAGCAGCCCTAATTCAGGGAGGTCTGGAAACACCATATATTTT.

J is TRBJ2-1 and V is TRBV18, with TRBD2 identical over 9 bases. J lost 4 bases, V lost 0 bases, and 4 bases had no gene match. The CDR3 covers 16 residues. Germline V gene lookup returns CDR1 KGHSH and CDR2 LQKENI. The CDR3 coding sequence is TGTGCCAGCTCACCACCGGCGGGGGGGGTTTACAATGAGCAGTTCTTC. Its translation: CASSPPAGGVYNEQFF.

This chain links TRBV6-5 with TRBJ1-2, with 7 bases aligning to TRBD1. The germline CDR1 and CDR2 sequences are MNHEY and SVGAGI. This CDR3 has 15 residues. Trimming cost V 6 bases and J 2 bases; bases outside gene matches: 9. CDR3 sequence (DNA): TGTGCCAGCAGATCTTCAGGGGGTCTAAACTATGGCTACACCTTC. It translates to CASRSSGGLNYGYTF.

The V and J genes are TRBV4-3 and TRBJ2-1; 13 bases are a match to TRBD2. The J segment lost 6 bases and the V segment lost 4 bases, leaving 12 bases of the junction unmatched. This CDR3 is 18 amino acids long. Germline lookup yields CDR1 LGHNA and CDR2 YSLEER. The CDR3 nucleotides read TGCGCCAGCAGCCGTTCGGCTGCTGGGACTAGCGGGACCAATGAGCAGTTCTTC. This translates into CASSRSAAGTSGTNEQFF.

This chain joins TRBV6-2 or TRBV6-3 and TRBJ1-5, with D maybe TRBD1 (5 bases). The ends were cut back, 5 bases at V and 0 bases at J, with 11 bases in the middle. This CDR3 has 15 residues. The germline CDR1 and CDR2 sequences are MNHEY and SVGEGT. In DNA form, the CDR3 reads TGTGCCAGCAGTAACGGGGGATTTAGCAATCAGCCCCAGCATTTT. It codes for CASSNGGFSNQPQHF.

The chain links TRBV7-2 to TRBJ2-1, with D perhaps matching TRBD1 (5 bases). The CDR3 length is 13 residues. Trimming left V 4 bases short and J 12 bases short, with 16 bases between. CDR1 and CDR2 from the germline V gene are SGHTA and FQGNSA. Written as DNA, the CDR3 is TGTGCCAGCAGCTCAACGCCGCAGGGTAGGCAGTTCTTC. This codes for CASSSTPQGRQFF.

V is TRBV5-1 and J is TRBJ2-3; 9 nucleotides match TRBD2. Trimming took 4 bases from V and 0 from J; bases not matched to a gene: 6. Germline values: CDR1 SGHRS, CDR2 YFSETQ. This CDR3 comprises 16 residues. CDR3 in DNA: TGCGCCAGCAGCCTTCCTAGCGGGACTAGCACAGATACGCAGTATTTT. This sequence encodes CASSLPSGTSTDTQYF.

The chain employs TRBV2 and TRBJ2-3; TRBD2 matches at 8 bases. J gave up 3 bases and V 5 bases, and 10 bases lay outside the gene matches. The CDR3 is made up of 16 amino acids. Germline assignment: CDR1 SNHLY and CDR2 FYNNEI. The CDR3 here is CASSRREGLRTDTQYF. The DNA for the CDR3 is TGTGCCAGCAGTCGACGGGAGGGCCTGAGGACAGATACGCAGTATTTT.

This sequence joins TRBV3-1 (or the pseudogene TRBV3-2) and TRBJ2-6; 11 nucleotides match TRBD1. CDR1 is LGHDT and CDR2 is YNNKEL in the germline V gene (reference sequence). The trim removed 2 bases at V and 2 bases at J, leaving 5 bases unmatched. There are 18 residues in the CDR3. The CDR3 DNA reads TGTGCCAGCAGCCAATCGGACAGGGGGCTGGCTGGGGCCAACGTCCTGACTTTC. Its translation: CASSQSDRGLAGANVLTF.

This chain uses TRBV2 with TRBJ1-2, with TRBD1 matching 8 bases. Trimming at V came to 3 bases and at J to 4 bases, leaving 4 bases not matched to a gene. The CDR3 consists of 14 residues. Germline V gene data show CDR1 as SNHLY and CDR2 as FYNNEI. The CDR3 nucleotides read TGTGCCAGCAGTGACAGGGGGCGCTCCTATGGCTACACCTTC. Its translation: CASSDRGRSYGYTF.

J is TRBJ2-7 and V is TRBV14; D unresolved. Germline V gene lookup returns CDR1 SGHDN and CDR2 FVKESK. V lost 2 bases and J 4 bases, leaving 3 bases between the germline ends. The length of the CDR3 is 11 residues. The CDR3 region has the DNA TGTGCCAGCAGCCAACTATACGAGCAGTACTTC. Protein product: CASSQLYEQYF.

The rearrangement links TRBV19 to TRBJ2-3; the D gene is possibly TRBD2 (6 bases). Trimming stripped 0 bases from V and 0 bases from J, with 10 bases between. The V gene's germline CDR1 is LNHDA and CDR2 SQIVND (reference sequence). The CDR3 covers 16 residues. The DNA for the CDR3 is TGTGCCAGTAGTATAGATGAGGGGACTAGCACAGATACGCAGTATTTT. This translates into CASSIDEGTSTDTQYF.

The CDR3 spells CSVDVSGGRETQYF. The CDR3 region has the DNA TGCAGCGTTGATGTTTCGGGAGGGAGGGAGACCCAGTACTTC. The chain has TRBV29-1 and TRBJ2-5, with 8 bases matching TRBD2. Unmatched junction bases numbered 8, after V lost 3 bases and J lost 5 bases. The CDR3 contains 14 residues. CDR1 is SQVTM and CDR2 is ANQGSEA in the germline V gene.

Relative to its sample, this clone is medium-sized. CDR3 residues: CASSFSGGAPGELFF. The CDR3 DNA follows: TGTGCCAGCAGTTTTAGCGGGGGGGCCCCCGGGGAGCTGTTTTTT. This chain uses TRBV27 with TRBJ2-2; TRBD2 matches 11 bases. The ends lost 3 bases at V and 6 bases at J; junction bases unmatched: 3. CDR3 length: 15 amino acids. Germline assignment: CDR1 MNHEY and CDR2 SMNVEV (reference sequence).

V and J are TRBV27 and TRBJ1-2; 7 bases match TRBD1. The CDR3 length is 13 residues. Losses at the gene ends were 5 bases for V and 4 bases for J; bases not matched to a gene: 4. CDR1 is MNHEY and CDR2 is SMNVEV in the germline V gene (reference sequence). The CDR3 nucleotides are TGTGCCAGCAGTCCAACAGGGGTCTATGGCTACACCTTC. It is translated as CASSPTGVYGYTF.

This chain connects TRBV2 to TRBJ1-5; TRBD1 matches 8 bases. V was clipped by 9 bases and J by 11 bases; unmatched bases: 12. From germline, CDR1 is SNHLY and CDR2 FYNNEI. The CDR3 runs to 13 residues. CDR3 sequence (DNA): TGTGCCAGAGGACAGGGAGGCGCCGGGGCCCAGCATTTT. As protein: CARGQGGAGAQHF.

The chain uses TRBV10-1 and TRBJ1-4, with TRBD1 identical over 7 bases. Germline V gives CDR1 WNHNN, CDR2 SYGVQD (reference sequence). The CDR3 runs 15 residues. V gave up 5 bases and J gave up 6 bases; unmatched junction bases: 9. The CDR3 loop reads CASSLTGDLDEKLFF. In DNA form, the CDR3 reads TGCGCCAGCAGTCTCACAGGGGACCTGGATGAAAAACTGTTTTTT.

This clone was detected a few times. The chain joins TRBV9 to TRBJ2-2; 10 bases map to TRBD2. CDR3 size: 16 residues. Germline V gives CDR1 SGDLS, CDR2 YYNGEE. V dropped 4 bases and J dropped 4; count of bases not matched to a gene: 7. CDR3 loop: CASSFPSGSGTGELFF. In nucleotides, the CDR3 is TGTGCCAGCAGCTTCCCTAGCGGGAGTGGCACCGGGGAGCTGTTTTTT. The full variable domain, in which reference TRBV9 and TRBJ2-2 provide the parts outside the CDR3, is DSGVTQTPKHLITATGQRVTLRCSPRSGDLSVYWYQQSLDQGLQFLIQYYNGEERAKGNILERFSAQQFPDLHSELNLSSLELGDSALYFCASSFPSGSGTGELFFGEGSRLTVL.

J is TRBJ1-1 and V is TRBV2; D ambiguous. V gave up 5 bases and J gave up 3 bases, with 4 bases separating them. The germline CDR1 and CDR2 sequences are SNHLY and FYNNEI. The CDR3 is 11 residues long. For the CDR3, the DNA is TGTGCCAGCAGTCCTTACACTGAAGCTTTCTTT. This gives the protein CASSPYTEAFF. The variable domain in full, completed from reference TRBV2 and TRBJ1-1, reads EPEVTQTPSHQVTQMGQEVILRCVPISNHLYFYWYRQILGQKVEFLVSFYNNEISEKSEIFDDQFSVERPDGSNFTLKIRSTKLEDSAMYFCASSPYTEAFFGQGTRLTVV.

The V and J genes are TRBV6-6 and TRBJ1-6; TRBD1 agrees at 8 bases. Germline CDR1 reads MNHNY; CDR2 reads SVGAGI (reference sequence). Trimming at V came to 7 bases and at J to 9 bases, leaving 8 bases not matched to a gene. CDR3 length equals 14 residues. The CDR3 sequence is CASTSGQGGSPLHF. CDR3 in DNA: TGTGCCAGCACCTCTGGACAGGGAGGTTCACCCCTCCACTTT.

The chain's CDR3 is CASTQGGGTDTQYF. CDR3 bases: TGTGCCAGCACCCAGGGCGGGGGTACAGATACGCAGTATTTT. The chain is built from TRBV7-2 and TRBJ2-3; 7 nucleotides line up with TRBD2. In germline, CDR1 is SGHTA, CDR2 FQGNSA. The J segment lost 3 bases and the V segment lost 7 bases, leaving 7 bases of the junction unmatched. The CDR3 sequence is 14 residues long. The complete variable domain, with remaining parts taken from reference TRBV7-2 and TRBJ2-3, reads GAGVSQSPSNKVTEKGKDVELRCDPISGHTALYWYRQSLGQGLEFLIYFQGNSAPDKSGLPSDRFSAERTGGSVSTLTIQRTQQEDSAVYLCASTQGGGTDTQYFGPGTRLTVL.

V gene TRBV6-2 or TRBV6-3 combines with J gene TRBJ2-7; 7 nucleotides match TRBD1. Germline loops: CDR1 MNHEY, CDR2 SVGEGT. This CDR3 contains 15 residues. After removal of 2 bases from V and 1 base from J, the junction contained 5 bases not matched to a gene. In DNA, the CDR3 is TGTGCCAGCAGTTACGTCCCAGGGGGTTCCTACGAGCAGTACTTC. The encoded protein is CASSYVPGGSYEQYF.

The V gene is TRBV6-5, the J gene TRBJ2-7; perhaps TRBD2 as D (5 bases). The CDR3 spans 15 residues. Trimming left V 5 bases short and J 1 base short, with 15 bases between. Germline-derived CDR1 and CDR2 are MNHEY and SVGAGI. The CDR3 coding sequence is TGTGCCAGCAGTACCGCTGGCGGGCAATCCTACGAGCAGTACTTC. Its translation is CASSTAGGQSYEQYF.